Reported below is one TCR beta chain. It lacks a known antigen. No base-level quality is on record; no much larger clone is a single base apart. This entry belongs to a study of glioma-infiltrating T cells listed by TCRdb under 2016. Looking at the study overall: Low-grade gliomas were represented by WHO grade II oligodendrogliomas or astrocytomas, and glioblastomas were represented by WHO grade IV tumors that were sampled at initial rather than recurrent diagnosis. Glioma patients received dexamethasone for six or fewer days before surgery. For blood libraries, the target was about 4- to 11-fold sequencing coverage of about 990,000 peripheral T cells. The study sequenced TCR alpha- and beta-chain repertoires from glioma tissue, from non-neoplastic brain tissue and from matched peripheral blood mononuclear cells. To measure how far tissue and blood T-cell populations diverged, each tissue-infiltrating repertoire was compared against the peripheral blood repertoire of the same patient. Three low-grade glioma patients, 7 or 8 primary glioblastoma patients and three non-glioma patients contributing non-neoplastic brain tissue were included in the paired cohort. Study-level results and caveats: VJ-independent divergence between tissue and blood was below expectation in non-neoplastic patients but above expectation in all gliomas, especially low-grade gliomas. Patients with low tissue-blood divergence were marked by a signature set of shared blood CDR3 motifs, and this signature set was depleted in highly divergent patients. Group comparisons rested on small numbers: three non-neoplastic, three low-grade glioma and several glioblastoma patients. Only a very small number of CDR3 sequences turned up in both tissue and blood, a result put down to high CDR3 diversity combined with limited sampling.

Immediately after resection, surgical brain or tumor specimens were cryofrozen in liquid nitrogen, with peripheral blood cells collected concurrently. Its CDR3 holds 11 amino acids, cysteine through phenylalanine. Just the 33-base CDR3 DNA is kept, in frame starting at base 1. The germline V gene provides CDR1 SQVTM and CDR2 ANQGSEA. V is shortened by 7 bases, J by 9 bases, and the region joining them spans 15 bases. The iRepertoire nested amplicon-rescue multiplex PCR (arm-PCR) platform was used to amplify TCR alpha and beta CDR3 regions from RNA. One-step reverse transcription and amplification used roughly 95-400 ng of tissue mRNA or PBMC total RNA as input. Following bead purification, Illumina adapters were added through a secondary multiplex PCR, and the libraries were then gel-purified between 200 and 400 bp. The libraries contained internal 6-nucleotide barcodes that were used for demultiplexing. Sequencing of libraries was performed on an Illumina MiSeq with 2x220 or 2x250 nucleotide paired-end reads. As for the original processing: FLASH 1.2.11 was used to merge paired reads, and BWA-MEM then aligned the reads to the GRCh37 human genome before TRA and TRB reads were extracted. V and J assignment used an IMGT-derived reference of cassette sequences and CDR3 motifs that included pseudogenes. Reads were translated in three frames, and productive CDR3s were defined by a C…FGXG motif without stop codons. A clonotype was defined as a unique combination of a V-J cassette pair and a CDR3 amino acid sequence. Hamming distance filtering was applied to reads, with thresholds set by the sequence error rate of each sample in mapped regions. In TCRdb, the public reads were trimmed at Q25 with fastp and aligned with MiXCR, with productive beta chains retained. CDR3 protein sequences are deduplicated, and each keeps its most common genes and DNA. In this record, the V and J calls reflect TCRdb's handling and not the investigators' own analysis. The sample table lists about 410,000 distinct CDR3 sequences, roughly two fifths of them with a count of one. The top ten constitute around 13% of the sample.

This TCR was sampled from a human donor with low-grade glioma or glioblastoma, undergoing nonglioma brain surgery, or in good health (not recorded which). The chain was built from TRBV29-1 and TRBJ1-1; TRBD1 is perhaps the D gene, given 5 matching bases. Sequenced sample: glioma tissue, nonneoplastic brain tissue, or PBMCs (not recorded which). The CDR3 region reads CSAIRQLQAFF. The sequenced DNA is TGCAGCGCCATCAGACAGCTGCAAGCTTTCTTT. Full variable domain (CDR3 extended with the reference TRBV29-1 and TRBJ1-1 proteins): SAVISQKPSRDICQRGTSLTIQCQVDSQVTMMFWYRQQPGQSLTLIATANQGSEATYESGFVIDKFPISRPNLTFSTLTVSNMSPEDSSIYLCSAIRQLQAFFGQGTRLTVV.